The 3 T cell receptor beta chains in this list originate from one sample, sequenced in a study of blood T cell repertoires in COVID-19. Method: immunoSEQ multiplex PCR; TCRdb's copy keeps in-frame clones and lacks some. Among around 270,000 clones, about 87% were seen once, and the ten largest hold 4%. The sequencing sample was made of peripheral blood. All receptors derive from a man in his sixties who had recovered from COVID-19.

The chain employs TRBV23-1 and TRBJ1-2, with 11 positions matching TRBD1. TRBV23-1 falls under the ORF class, with uncertain function. V was clipped by 10 bases and J by 4 bases; unmatched bases: 8. This CDR3 has 14 residues. This CDR3 reads CATRTGGQSYGYTF. In nucleotides, the CDR3 is TGCGCCACACGGACAGGGGGCCAGAGCTATGGCTACACCTTC.

V gene TRBV19 combines with J gene TRBJ1-3, with D tentatively TRBD1 (6 bases). Trimming took off 11 bases at V and 0 bases at J, with 14 bases between the two ends. CDR3 length: 14 amino acids. Germline CDR1 reads LNHDA; CDR2 reads SQIVND (reference sequence). The CDR3 loop reads CAAQMTGSGNTIYF. In DNA form, the CDR3 reads TGTGCCGCTCAGATGACAGGCTCTGGAAACACCATATATTTT. The complete variable domain, with remaining parts taken from reference TRBV19 and TRBJ1-3, reads DGGITQSPKYLFRKEGQNVTLSCEQNLNHDAMYWYRQDPGQGLRLIYYSQIVNDFQKGDIAEGYSVSREKKESFPLTVTSAQKNPTAFYLCAAQMTGSGNTIYFGEGSWLTVV.

The gene calls are TRBV28 and TRBJ1-2; TRBD1 matches at 9 bases. After removal of 2 bases from V and 7 bases from J, the junction contained 5 bases not matched to a gene. Germline V gene data show CDR1 as MDHEN and CDR2 as SYDVKM. This CDR3 region has 14 residues. The chain's CDR3 is CASSLGQGLAGYTF. Written as DNA, the CDR3 is TGTGCCAGCAGTTTAGGACAGGGGCTCGCTGGCTACACCTTC.